This TCR beta chain emerged from a study of T cell responses to AZD1222 COVID-19 vaccine. Study context: Whether given at about 4 or about 12 weeks, second doses were pooled. Study-level findings and limits: Vaccine-associated CD4 TCRs spanned spike, dominant at 160-218 and 743-854. Donors, mostly white British, included more females; clonal diversity was possibly underestimated. Reportedly, nearly half the spike-specific TCRs target unmutated variant regions.

Method: immunoSEQ multiplex PCR; TCRdb's copy keeps in-frame clones and lacks some. Of some 92,000 clones listed, around 93% are singletons. Comment on this clone: Antigen specificity is unknown.

The CDR3 extends over 15 amino acids. The V and J ends lost 3 bases and 6 bases respectively, with 15 bases between them. Germline CDR1 KGHSH, CDR2 LQKENI. The sample consisted of peripheral blood, taken on day 0 of AZD1222 vaccination. This chain connects TRBV18 to TRBJ1-5; TRBD1 might be the D (6 bases). The source is an adult in good health. The CDR3 spells CASSPTVQGGQPQHF. Here the CDR3 DNA reads TGTGCCAGCTCACCCACTGTACAGGGCGGTCAGCCCCAGCATTTT.